The clone carrying this TCR beta chain was seen many times. The CDR3 length is 15 residues. V was pared by 5 bases and J by 0 bases, with 11 bases between. From germline, CDR1 is SGHTA and CDR2 FQGNSA. This entry comes from a study of T cell repertoires in cytomegalovirus infection. From the reads, TCRdb called clonotypes with MiXCR, one entry per CDR3 protein. The table lists 310,000 or so distinct CDR3 sequences, roughly 9.3% of them singletons, with around 2.4% in the top ten. The V gene is TRBV7-2, the J gene TRBJ2-1; D not resolved. The sequenced sample was PBMCs. The receptor's source is a human donor in good health (CMV status not recorded). Some clones in this sample may be carry-over from other donors' samples. This chain's CDR3 is CASSPDASSYNEQFF. In DNA, the CDR3 is TGTGCCAGCAGCCCGGACGCTAGCTCCTACAATGAGCAGTTCTTC.